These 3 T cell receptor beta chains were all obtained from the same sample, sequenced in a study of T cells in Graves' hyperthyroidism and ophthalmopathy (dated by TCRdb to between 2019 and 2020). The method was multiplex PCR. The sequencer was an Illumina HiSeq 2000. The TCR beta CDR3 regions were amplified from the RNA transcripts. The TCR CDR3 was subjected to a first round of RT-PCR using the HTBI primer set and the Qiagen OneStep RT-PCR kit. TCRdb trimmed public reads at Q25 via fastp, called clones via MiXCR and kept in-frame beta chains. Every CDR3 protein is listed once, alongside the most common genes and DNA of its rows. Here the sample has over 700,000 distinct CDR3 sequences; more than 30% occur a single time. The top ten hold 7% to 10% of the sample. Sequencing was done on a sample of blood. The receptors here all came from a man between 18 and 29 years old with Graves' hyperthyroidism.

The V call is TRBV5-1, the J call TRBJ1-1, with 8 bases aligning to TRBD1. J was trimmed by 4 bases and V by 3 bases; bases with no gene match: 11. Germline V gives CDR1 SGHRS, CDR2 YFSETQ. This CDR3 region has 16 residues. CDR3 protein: CASSWEGRGLVTEAFF. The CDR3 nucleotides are TGCGCCAGCAGCTGGGAAGGCAGGGGGCTTGTCACTGAAGCTTTCTTT.

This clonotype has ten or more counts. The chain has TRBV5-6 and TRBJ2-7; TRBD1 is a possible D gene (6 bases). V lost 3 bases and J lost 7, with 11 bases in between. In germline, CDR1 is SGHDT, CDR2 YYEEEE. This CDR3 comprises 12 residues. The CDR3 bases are TGTGCCAGCAGCTCAGGGGTAGGGGAGCAGTACTTC. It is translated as CASSSGVGEQYF.

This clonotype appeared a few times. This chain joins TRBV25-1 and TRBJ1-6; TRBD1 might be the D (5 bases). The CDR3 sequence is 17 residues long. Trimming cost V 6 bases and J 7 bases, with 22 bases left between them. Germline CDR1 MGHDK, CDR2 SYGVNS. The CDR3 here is CASRPRRDVGLNSPLHF. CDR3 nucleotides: TGTGCCAGCAGGCCGAGACGGGACGTCGGTCTGAATTCACCCCTCCACTTT.